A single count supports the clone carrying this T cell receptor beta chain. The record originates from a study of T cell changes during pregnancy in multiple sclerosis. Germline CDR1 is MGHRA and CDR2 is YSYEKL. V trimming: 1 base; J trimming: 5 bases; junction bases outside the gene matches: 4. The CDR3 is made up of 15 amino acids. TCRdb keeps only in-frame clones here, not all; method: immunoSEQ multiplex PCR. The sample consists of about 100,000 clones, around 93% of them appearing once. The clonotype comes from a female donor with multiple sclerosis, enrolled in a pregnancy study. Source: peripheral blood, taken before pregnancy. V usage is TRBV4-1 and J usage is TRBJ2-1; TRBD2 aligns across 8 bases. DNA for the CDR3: TGCGCCAGCAGCCAAGCACTAGCGGCGAACAATGAGCAGTTCTTC. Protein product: CASSQALAANNEQFF.